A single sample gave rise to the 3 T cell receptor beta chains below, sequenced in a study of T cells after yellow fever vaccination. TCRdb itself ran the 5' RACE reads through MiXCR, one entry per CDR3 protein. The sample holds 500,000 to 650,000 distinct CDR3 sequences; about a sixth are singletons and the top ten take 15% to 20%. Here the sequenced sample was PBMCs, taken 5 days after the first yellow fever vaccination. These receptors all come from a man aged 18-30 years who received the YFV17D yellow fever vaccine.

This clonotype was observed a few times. The CDR3, as DNA: TGTGCCAGCAGGGCCCGACAGGGTTTGGGCTCACCCCTCCACTTT. It translates to CASRARQGLGSPLHF. This chain joins TRBV2 and TRBJ1-6, with TRBD1 identical over 7 bases. Germline V gene data show CDR1 as SNHLY and CDR2 as FYNNEI. CDR3 length equals 15 residues. With V trimmed by 6 bases and J by 10 bases, 12 bases remained unmatched.

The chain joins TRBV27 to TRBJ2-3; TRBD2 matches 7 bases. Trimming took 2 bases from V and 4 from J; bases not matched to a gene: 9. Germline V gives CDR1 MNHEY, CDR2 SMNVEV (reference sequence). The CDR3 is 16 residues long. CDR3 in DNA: TGTGCCAGCAGTTTACAGATAAGCGGGGCTGCAGATACGCAGTATTTT. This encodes CASSLQISGAADTQYF.

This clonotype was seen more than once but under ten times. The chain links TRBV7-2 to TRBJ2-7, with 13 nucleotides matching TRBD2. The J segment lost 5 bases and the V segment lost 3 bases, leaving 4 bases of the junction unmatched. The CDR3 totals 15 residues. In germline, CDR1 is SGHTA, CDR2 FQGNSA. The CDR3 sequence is CASSFRTSGGHEQYF. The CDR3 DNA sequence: TGTGCCAGCAGCTTCCGGACTAGCGGGGGCCACGAGCAGTACTTC.